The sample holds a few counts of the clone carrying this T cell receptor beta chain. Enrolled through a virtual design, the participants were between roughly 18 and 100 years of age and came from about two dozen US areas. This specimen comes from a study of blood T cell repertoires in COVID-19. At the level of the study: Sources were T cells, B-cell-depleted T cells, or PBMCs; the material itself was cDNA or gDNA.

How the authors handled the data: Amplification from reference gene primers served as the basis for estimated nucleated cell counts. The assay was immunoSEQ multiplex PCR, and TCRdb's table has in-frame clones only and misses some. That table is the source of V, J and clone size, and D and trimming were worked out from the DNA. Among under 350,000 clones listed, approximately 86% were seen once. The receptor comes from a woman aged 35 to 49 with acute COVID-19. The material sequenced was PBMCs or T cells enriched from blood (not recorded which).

In DNA, the CDR3 is TGTGCCAGCGTACTAGCCGGCACAGATACGCAGTATTTT. Translation: CASVLAGTDTQYF. This chain joins TRBV11-2 and TRBJ2-3; D may be TRBD2 (6 bases). The CDR3 has 13 amino acids. From germline, CDR1 is SGHAT and CDR2 FQNNGV. Trimming took 8 bases from V and 1 from J, leaving 10 bases between them.